This entry features one T cell receptor (beta chain) sequence. Its antigen remains unidentified. Base qualities were left out, and no much larger clone turns up one base away. The cohort consisted of 666 healthy bone marrow donors. At the time of sampling, all cohort members were nominally healthy, though unrecorded immune exposures were likely present. The donor was CMV seronegative and was included in the group of 352 seronegative cohort members. A peripheral blood sample was provided by each donor, and peripheral blood mononuclear cells were used for TCR beta sequencing. Genomic DNA extraction from the blood cell samples was performed with the Qiagen DNeasy Blood Extraction Kit. The method was the immunoSEQ multiplex PCR assay. A mixture of 60 forward primers for TCR Vbeta segments and 13 reverse primers for TCR Jbeta segments was used in the multiplex PCR. The CDR3 region of rearranged TCR beta genes was amplified from genomic DNA with a multiplex PCR assay. The Illumina HiSeq System was used to sequence the amplified TCR beta libraries as 87-base-pair reads. The authors processed their data as follows. Across the 700 or so repertoires, a later analysis counted 75 million to 90 million unique TCR beta chains, around 10 million of which were shared by at least two donors. To remove PCR and sequencing errors, raw reads were error-corrected and collapsed into unique sequences using a nearest-neighbor algorithm that merged closely related sequences. CDR3 sequences were aligned to IMGT reference sequences to assign V, D and J gene segments. For a sequence to be retained, a match of at least six nucleotides was required to both a V gene segment and a J gene segment. A rearrangement counted as productive if the CDR3 had no stop codons and remained in frame with V and J, and every other rearrangement counted as non-productive. Following IMGT convention, CDR3 was defined as the stretch from the second conserved V-encoded cysteine to the conserved J-encoded phenylalanine. The earlier analysis of 587 of the donors excluded sequences that lacked an unambiguous match to a single V gene segment. An earlier analysis of 550 to 650 of the donors classified V segments as functional when productive rearrangements were above 56.7% and as segregating when the standard deviation between donors was above 5%. A statistical classification framework was built for diagnosing cytomegalovirus status from the catalog of TCR beta chain sequences. In a later analysis, V and J genes were assigned by comparing TCR nucleotide sequences against IMGT/GENE-DB human TR gene sequences. The TCRdist pipeline was used in a later analysis to assign CDR3 sequences and most-parsimonious VDJ recombination scenarios. A later analysis defined each TCR beta chain by its CDR3 amino acid sequence plus V-gene family, and excluded reads lacking a unique V-gene family. To address suspected cross-contamination and a sequencing artifact, a later analysis removed roughly 640 highly shared, low-generation-probability nucleotide sequences. For each public chain, a later analysis derived a clonal expansion index from normalized ranks of inferred template counts within each repertoire. Generation probabilities in a later analysis came from a VDJ recombination model fitted to out-of-frame rearrangements, and those results were checked against IGoR. Hypergeometric tests were used in a later analysis to score TCR-TCR, TCR-HLA and TCR-CMV co-occurrence, with a repertoire-size bias correction applied to the TCR pairs. A later analysis estimated false discovery rates by permuting HLA or CMV assignments 20 times. In a later analysis, co-occurring TCRs were grouped using DBSCAN, and TCRdist sequence similarity was added for clustering within HLA-allele-positive subsets. Co-occurrence clustering excluded repertoires with fewer than 30,000 or more than 120,000 public chains, plus five with anomalous nucleotide sharing. Sourced from immuneACCESS, this table was stored by TCRdb with only in-frame sequences that have V and J called. A share of the clones is absent; for the studies checked, an unresolved V gene accounts for under half, and the remainder has no known explanation. The DNA was the basis for D and trimming; V, J and clone size are from that table. The sample table contains approximately 200,000 clones; only one count was recorded for 80% to 85% of them. The ten largest clones add up to around 0.27% of the sample.

This entry comes from a study of cytomegalovirus exposure and HLA in healthy donors (dated by TCRdb to 2016 to 2017). Notes on the research overall: An earlier analysis of 587 of the donors reported around 280 Gb of sequence data and around 110 million unique TCR beta sequences obtained from some 170 million T cells. An early release that covered fewer than 800 HLA-typed donors contained approximately 300 gigabases of sequencing data and around 80 million unique TCR sequences. The genetic ancestry cluster associated with self-reported Caucasian donors included 81% of the roughly 400 genotyped donors. The study was designed to test whether signatures of past pathogen exposure could be identified by cataloging public T cell receptors. The study used immunosequencing to profile the T cell repertoires of approximately 690 subjects and linked those repertoires to cytomegalovirus serostatus. Along with the roughly 700-subject first cohort, a separate validation cohort of about 110 different subjects was used. To predict cytomegalovirus infection status, the study brought together high-throughput TCR immunosequencing, statistical association of individual TCRs with disease status, and machine learning. A later analysis re-analyzed previously published TCR beta repertoires from 666 donors and added high-resolution HLA genotyping to study TCR occurrence patterns. In the later analysis, no new phenotypic data were used to find candidate immune exposures; instead, reliance was placed on TCR beta sequences and their occurrence across donors. An earlier analysis of roughly 600 of the donors used high-throughput TCR beta sequencing to judge whether each TCR beta V gene segment behaved as functional or pseudogenic. Donor age, sex, ethnicity and CMV serostatus were collected together with the repertoire data. In a later genetic analysis, genome-wide SNP genotypes for about 65% of the 666 donors were used, and that subset was treated as a discovery cohort. Every repertoire in the discovery cohort had been generated on one and the same sequencing platform. HLA typing included class I and class II loci at four-digit resolution. Typing coverage varied by locus: about 620-630 donors for A, B, C, DRB1 and DQB1; about 520 for DQA1; around 610 for DPA1; approximately 470 for DPB1. About five DR-DQ haplotypes were handled as single units for association and clustering because linkage in the cohort was strong. Among around 400 genotyped donors of the cohort, an average of around 250,000 unique TCR beta nucleotide sequences was sequenced per donor, of which roughly 18% were non-productive. The research as a whole found: A few of the identified cytomegalovirus-associated TCR beta chains were confirmed in vitro to be specific for cytomegalovirus antigens. V-gene and J-gene trimming of TCR beta chains was associated with a missense DCLRE1C variant in a later genetic analysis, and the association was replicated in an independent cohort. A cluster of highly shared sequence variants was judged likely to represent a technical artifact of the sequencing pipeline. Several of the top co-occurrence clusters appeared to be linked to parvovirus B19, influenza, CMV and Epstein-Barr virus, according to a later analysis. The presence/absence analyses assumed that sequencing depth was roughly uniform across donors, and that assumption may not be true. According to a later genetic analysis, donors in an Asian-associated ancestry cluster had fewer N-insertions in productive TCRs than the approximately 690-donor mean. Compared with equally common non-associated chains, HLA-associated TCR beta chains in a later analysis were more clonally expanded and had lower generation probabilities. Linkage disequilibrium might explain the correlated functional status among segregating V segments, but an unknown experimental factor could not be ruled out. The authors suggested that the approach could potentially be extended to other disease states and immunological phenotypes. A later analysis found that most CMV-associated TCR beta chains appeared HLA-restricted, with HLA associations seemingly driven largely by CMV exposure. Because the 87-base-pair reads could not distinguish some IMGT-functional V segments, including TRBV6-2 and TRBV6-3, those segments were excluded. Across donors, most TCR sequences were observed very rarely, whereas some public TCRs were present in many individuals. When HLA alleles, especially DR and DQ, strongly co-occurred, attributing TCR associations to individual alleles was difficult. Only TCR beta chains were sequenced in this cohort, and the absence of alpha or paired-chain data limited detectable features. In a later analysis, TCR association rates were found to vary across HLA loci, with the most associated TCRs seen for DRB1 alleles and the fewest for HLA-C alleles. The classifier was reported to diagnose cytomegalovirus status with high specificity and sensitivity in both the original cohort and the validation cohort. A further reported finding was that TCR beta sequences accurately predicted the HLA-A and HLA-B alleles for most subjects in the first cohort. The only immune exposure information available for the cohort was CMV serostatus. At a false discovery rate of 0.05, a later analysis linked 16,951 TCR beta sequences to specific HLA alleles. In an earlier analysis of about 600 of the donors, most TCR beta V segments appeared in productive rearrangements about 90% or about 30% of the time, broadly matching IMGT annotations. The study listed 164 TCR beta chains as associated with cytomegalovirus. Because counts were too low, more than 15 rarely observed V segments, including chromosome 9 orphons, were excluded from the earlier analysis of several hundred of the donors. Because HLA typing was unavailable for some donors at each locus, only the typed subset was used in association tests.

Germline trimming amounts to 5 bases on V and 3 bases on J, with 1 as the count of junction bases outside the gene matches. The CDR3 spans 13 residues, from the cysteine through the phenylalanine. Only the CDR3 DNA stays, 39 bases, in frame from base 1. The CDR1 and CDR2 encoded by the germline V gene are SGHDN and FVKESK. The rearrangement combines TRBV14 with TRBJ2-1, with TRBD1 matching 7 junction bases. Sequenced: PBMCs. The sequence derives from a boy between 10 and 17 years old in good health and CMV-seronegative. At the DNA level, the sequence is TGTGCCAGCAGCAGGACAGGCTACAATGAGCAGTTCTTC. It encodes CASSRTGYNEQFF.